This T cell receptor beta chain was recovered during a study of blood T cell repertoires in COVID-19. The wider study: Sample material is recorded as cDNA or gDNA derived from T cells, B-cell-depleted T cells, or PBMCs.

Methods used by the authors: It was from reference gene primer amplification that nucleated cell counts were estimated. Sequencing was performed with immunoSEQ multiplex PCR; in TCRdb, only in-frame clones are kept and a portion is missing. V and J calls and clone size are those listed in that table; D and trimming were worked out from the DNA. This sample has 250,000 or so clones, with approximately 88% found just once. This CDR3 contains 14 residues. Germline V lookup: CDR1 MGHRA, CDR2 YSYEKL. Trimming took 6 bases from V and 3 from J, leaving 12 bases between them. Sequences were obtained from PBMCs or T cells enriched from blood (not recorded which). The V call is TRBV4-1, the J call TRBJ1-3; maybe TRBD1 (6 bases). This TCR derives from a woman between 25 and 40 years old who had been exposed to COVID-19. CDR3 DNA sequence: TGCGCCAGCAGGTCCACAGGGTTTGGAAACACCATATATTTT. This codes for CASRSTGFGNTIYF.